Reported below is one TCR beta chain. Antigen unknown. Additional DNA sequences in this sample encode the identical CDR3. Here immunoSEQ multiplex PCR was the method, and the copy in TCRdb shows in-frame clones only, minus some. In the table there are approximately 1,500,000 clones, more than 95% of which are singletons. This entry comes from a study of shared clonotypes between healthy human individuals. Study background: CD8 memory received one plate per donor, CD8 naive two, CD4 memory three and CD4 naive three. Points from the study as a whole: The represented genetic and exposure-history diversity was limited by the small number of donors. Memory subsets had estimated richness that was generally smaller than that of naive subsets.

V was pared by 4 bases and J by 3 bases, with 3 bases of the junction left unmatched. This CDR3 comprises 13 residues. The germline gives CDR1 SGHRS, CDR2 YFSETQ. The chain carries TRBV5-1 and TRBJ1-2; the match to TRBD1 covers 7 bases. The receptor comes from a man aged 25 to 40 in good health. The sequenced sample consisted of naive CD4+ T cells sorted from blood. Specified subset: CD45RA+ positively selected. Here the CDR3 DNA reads TGCGCCAGCAGCCTAGACAGGGACTATGGCTACACCTTC. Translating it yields CASSLDRDYGYTF.